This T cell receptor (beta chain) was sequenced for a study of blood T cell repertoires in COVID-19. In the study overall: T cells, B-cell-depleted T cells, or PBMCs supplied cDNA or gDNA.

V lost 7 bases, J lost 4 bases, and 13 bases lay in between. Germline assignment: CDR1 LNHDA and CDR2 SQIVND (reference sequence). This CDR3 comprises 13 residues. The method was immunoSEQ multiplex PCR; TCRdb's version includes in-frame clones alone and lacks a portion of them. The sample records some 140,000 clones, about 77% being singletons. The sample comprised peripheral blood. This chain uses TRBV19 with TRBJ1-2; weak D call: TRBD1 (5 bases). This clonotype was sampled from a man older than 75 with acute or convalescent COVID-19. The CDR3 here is CASTDAGFYGYTF. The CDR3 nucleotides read TGTGCCAGTACGGACGCAGGGTTCTATGGCTACACCTTC.